The next 24 T cell receptor beta chains were all read from a single sample in a study of cytomegalovirus exposure and HLA in healthy donors. It was with 60 Vbeta and 13 Jbeta primers that the PCR ran. Sequenced by immunoSEQ multiplex PCR; TCRdb stores in-frame clones only, minus some. The sample lists around 210,000 clones; around 83% were seen once. The specimen was PBMCs. The receptor set was obtained from a woman aged 40 to 50 in good health and CMV-seronegative.

V usage is TRBV27 and J usage is TRBJ2-7; D is ambiguous. Germline loops: CDR1 MNHEY, CDR2 SMNVEV (reference sequence). Trimming removed 8 bases at V and 1 base at J, with 9 bases between. This CDR3 is 12 amino acids long. The CDR3 spells CASRRGSYEQYF. In nucleotides, the CDR3 is TGTGCCAGCCGCAGAGGATCCTACGAGCAGTACTTC.

The V gene is TRBV15, the J gene TRBJ1-2; D possibly corresponds to TRBD1 (5 bases). CDR1 and CDR2 from the germline V gene are LNHNV and YYDKDF (reference sequence). Between the trimmed V and J ends, which lost 10 bases and 7 bases, there was a span of 13 bases. The CDR3 is 11 amino acids. In DNA form, the CDR3 reads TGTGCCAAGGGCGGGGCCCGTGGCTACACCTTC. Translating gives CAKGGARGYTF.

This rearrangement joins TRBV30 to TRBJ2-1; 14 positions agree with TRBD2. CDR1 is GTSNPN, CDR2 SVGIG, per germline (reference sequence). This CDR3 has 13 residues. The CDR3 sequence is CATSGTSGGEQFF. DNA for the CDR3: TGTGCTACCTCCGGGACTAGCGGGGGTGAGCAGTTCTTC.

CDR3 coding DNA: TGTGCCAGCGGCGGGACTAGCGGGAGTGACGAGCAGTACTTC. Residues: CASGGTSGSDEQYF. The genes are TRBV7-9 and TRBJ2-7, with TRBD2 matching 14 bases. In germline, CDR1 is SEHNR, CDR2 FQNEAQ (reference sequence). The V gene end was trimmed by 8 bases and the J gene end by 5 bases; junction bases not matched to a gene: 5. The CDR3 length is 14 residues.

The chain combines TRBV19 with TRBJ1-1; possibly TRBD1 for D (5 bases). Trimming took off 8 bases at V and 1 base at J, with 23 bases between the two ends. The CDR3 length is 17 residues. Germline CDR1 reads LNHDA; CDR2 reads SQIVND (reference sequence). CDR3 nucleotide sequence: TGTGCCAGTGGGGTAGGGGCGCGAGGTAAAAAGAACACTGAAGCTTTCTTT. Protein: CASGVGARGKKNTEAFF.

This chain connects TRBV18 to TRBJ2-3; 10 positions match TRBD2. The germline gives CDR1 KGHSH, CDR2 LQKENI. The trim removed 6 bases at V and 6 bases at J, leaving 9 bases unmatched. This CDR3 comprises 15 residues. The CDR3 DNA sequence: TGTGCCAGCTCTCCCGGGACTAGCGTTAGGGATACGCAGTATTTT. This gives the protein CASSPGTSVRDTQYF.

The J gene is TRBJ2-7, the V gene TRBV4-1, with 7 bases matching TRBD1. Per germline, CDR1 MGHRA and CDR2 YSYEKL. The V and J ends lost 1 base and 5 bases, in that order; junction bases with no gene match: 2. The CDR3 contains 13 residues. The CDR3 DNA sequence: TGCGCCAGCAGCCAAGTAGGACAGGACGAGCAGTACTTC. Translated: CASSQVGQDEQYF.

The J gene is TRBJ1-5, the V gene TRBV7-2; D is undetermined. The CDR3 runs 15 residues. The V gene's germline CDR1 is SGHTA and CDR2 FQGNSA. With 0 bases removed from V and 6 bases from J, the gap between germline ends came to 12 bases. CDR3 protein: CASSLAPSAGQPQHF. The CDR3 DNA reads TGTGCCAGCAGCTTAGCTCCCTCGGCGGGTCAGCCCCAGCATTTT.

J is TRBJ2-5 and V is TRBV25-1, with 8 bases fitting TRBD1. Germline V CDR1 and CDR2: MGHDK, SYGVNS. The CDR3 runs 15 residues. The junction had 6 bases not matched to a gene; V was cut back by 5 bases and J by 1 base. Here the CDR3 reads CASSPADRAQETQYF. The CDR3 coding sequence is TGTGCCAGCAGTCCTGCGGACAGGGCCCAAGAGACCCAGTACTTC.

V gene TRBV9 combines with J gene TRBJ2-4; 7 nucleotides line up with TRBD1. J lost 1 base, V lost 4 bases, and 5 bases had no gene match. Germline V gene data show CDR1 as SGDLS and CDR2 as YYNGEE. There are 15 residues in the CDR3. The CDR3 DNA follows: TGTGCCAGCAGCCCCGACAGGGAGGCCAAAAACATTCAGTACTTC. It translates to CASSPDREAKNIQYF.

The sample holds one count of this clone. The rearrangement links TRBV19 to TRBJ2-7; the match to TRBD1 covers 7 bases. CDR1 and CDR2 from the germline V gene are LNHDA and SQIVND (reference sequence). The V and J ends lost 4 bases and 2 bases, in that order; junction bases with no gene match: 5. The CDR3 consists of 14 residues. The CDR3 DNA reads as TGTGCCAGTAGTACATACAGGGGACCCTACGAGCAGTACTTC. Translated, it gives CASSTYRGPYEQYF.

This clone ranks as medium-sized. The rearrangement joins TRBV7-6 to TRBJ1-3; no definite D call. This CDR3 comprises 12 residues. Germline lookup yields CDR1 SGHVS and CDR2 FNYEAQ. V lost 8 bases to trimming and J lost 4 bases, with 9 bases between them. In DNA form, the CDR3 reads TGTGCCAGCTCGTTAAGCGGAAACACCATATATTTT. Its translation is CASSLSGNTIYF.

This chain uses TRBV5-1 with TRBJ2-2; 10 nucleotides agree with TRBD2. The ends lost 8 bases at V and 6 bases at J; junction bases unmatched: 7. Germline CDR1 is SGHRS and CDR2 is YFSETQ. This CDR3 spans 14 amino acids. In DNA, the CDR3 is TGCGCCAGTCAACTAGCGGGAAATCCCGGGGAGCTGTTTTTT. Protein sequence: CASQLAGNPGELFF. The full variable domain, rest sourced from reference TRBV5-1 and TRBJ2-2, is KAGVTQTPRYLIKTRGQQVTLSCSPISGHRSVSWYQQTPGQGLQFLFEYFSETQRNKGNFPGRFSGRQFSNSRSEMNVSTLELGDSALYLCASQLAGNPGELFFGEGSRLTVL.

V and J are TRBV4-1 and TRBJ2-3; TRBD2 matches 7 bases. Germline loops: CDR1 MGHRA, CDR2 YSYEKL. CDR3 length: 15 residues. V gave up 3 bases and J gave up 1 base; unmatched junction bases: 4. CDR3 DNA: TGCGCCAGCAGCCAGGGACTACAAGGCACAGATACGCAGTATTTT. It specifies CASSQGLQGTDTQYF.

V usage is TRBV5-1 and J usage is TRBJ2-4; 8 nucleotides match TRBD1. From germline, CDR1 is SGHRS and CDR2 YFSETQ. Germline trimming cut 2 bases from V and 8 bases from J; bases unmatched to any gene: 6. CDR3 length equals 14 residues. This chain's CDR3 is CASSFGQGWDIQYF. The CDR3 bases are TGCGCCAGCAGCTTTGGACAGGGTTGGGACATTCAGTACTTC.

J is TRBJ2-7 and V is TRBV1; TRBD2, the table's D call, lacks a check against the DNA. TRBV1 is flagged as a pseudogene. The CDR3 has 17 residues. Here the CDR3 reads CTSSLEASAGGPIEQYF. The CDR3, as DNA: TGCACCAGCAGCCTCGAGGCGAGCGCGGGAGGGCCGATAGAGCAGTACTTC.

This chain uses TRBV6-5 with TRBJ2-3; 8 bases align to TRBD2. CDR3 size: 13 residues. Looked up from germline, CDR1 is MNHEY and CDR2 is SVGAGI. J lost 14 bases, V lost 6 bases, and 13 bases had no gene match. DNA for the CDR3: TGTGCCAGCAGCCCGCCAGGGAGCGGGAGTTTGTATTTT. It translates to CASSPPGSGSLYF.

The rearrangement links TRBV5-1 to TRBJ1-1; D is unclear. V gave up 6 bases and J gave up 4 bases, with 13 bases separating them. The germline V gene has CDR1 SGHRS and CDR2 YFSETQ. There are 13 residues in the CDR3. In nucleotides, the CDR3 is TGCGCCAGCAAGTCGGCTCGGGTCACTGAAGCTTTCTTT. Translating gives CASKSARVTEAFF.

The chain is built from TRBV4-2 and TRBJ2-1; 9 nucleotides align to TRBD1. Germline V gives CDR1 LGHNA, CDR2 YNFKEQ. Trimming at V came to 5 bases and at J to 0 bases, leaving 11 bases not matched to a gene. The length of the CDR3 is 18 residues. The CDR3 sequence is CASSSRDRAHLSYNEQFF. Here the CDR3 DNA reads TGTGCCAGCAGCTCCCGGGACAGGGCCCACCTCTCCTACAATGAGCAGTTCTTC.

The V call is TRBV5-1, the J call TRBJ2-1, with 9 bases lining up with TRBD1. Looked up from germline, CDR1 is SGHRS and CDR2 is YFSETQ. The CDR3 is 15 amino acids. V was pared by 3 bases and J by 6 bases, with 7 bases of the junction left unmatched. CDR3 coding DNA: TGCGCCAGCAGCTGGGGACAGGGAGGGGGCAATGAGCAGTTCTTC. Translation: CASSWGQGGGNEQFF.

The chain employs TRBV11-2 and TRBJ2-7; no clear D gene. The germline V gene has CDR1 SGHAT and CDR2 FQNNGV. Trimming removed 2 bases from V and 3 bases from J, with 8 bases in between. This CDR3 has 13 residues. The CDR3 nucleotides read TGTGCCAGCAGCTTACGTACGAGCTACGAGCAGTACTTC. Protein sequence: CASSLRTSYEQYF.

This sequence joins TRBV7-3 and TRBJ2-2; TRBD2 aligns across 8 bases. Germline V gene sequence: CDR1 SGHTA, CDR2 FQGTGA. With V trimmed by 2 bases and J by 5 bases, 7 bases remained unmatched. There are 16 residues in the CDR3. The CDR3 DNA reads as TGTGCCAGCAGCTTACTTGGCCCTAGCGGGACCGGGGAGCTGTTTTTT. It yields the protein CASSLLGPSGTGELFF.

The chain combines TRBV4-1 with TRBJ2-5; D may be TRBD2 (6 bases). Germline V gives CDR1 MGHRA, CDR2 YSYEKL. V was shortened by 4 bases and J by 2 bases, with 14 bases between the two germline ends. CDR3 size: 15 residues. CDR3 in amino acids: CASSLQTSLQETQYF. The CDR3 DNA reads TGCGCCAGCAGCCTCCAGACTAGTCTTCAAGAGACCCAGTACTTC.

The genes are TRBV7-9 and TRBJ2-7; 8 positions agree with TRBD1. The CDR3 has 14 amino acids. Germline CDR1 is SEHNR and CDR2 is FQNEAQ (reference sequence). The V and J ends lost 5 bases and 6 bases, in that order; junction bases with no gene match: 9. The CDR3 region has the DNA TGTGCCAGCAGCCCGGACAGGGAGTCGGTCGAGCAGTACTTC. Translation gives CASSPDRESVEQYF. The entire variable domain, with the rest obtained from reference TRBV7-9 and TRBJ2-7, is as follows: DTGVSQNPRHKITKRGQNVTFRCDPISEHNRLYWYRQTLGQGPEFLTYFQNEAQLEKSRLLSDRFSAERPKGSFSTLEIQRTEQGDSAMYLCASSPDRESVEQYFGPGTRLTVT.